This is a list of T cell receptor beta chains from one sample in a study of CD8+ T cells in alopecia areata. Profiling relied on immunoSEQ multiplex PCR, and the TCRdb table lists in-frame clones only, not all of them. This table has 100,000 to 150,000 clones, 40% to 55% appearing once. Sequencing input: NKG2D-low CD8+ T cells sorted from blood. Receptors were obtained from a human donor with alopecia areata. Each CDR3 is given with its conserved first and last residue. The D gene is left open where the match is weak. Clone sizes are given selectively: once, few, many, or a class where the clone is expanded.

v_gene	abundance	j_gene	d_gene	CDR3nt	CDR3aa
TRBV29-1	few	TRBJ2-1	-	TGCAGCGTTTGGCCCGTCGTGACAAATGAGCAGTTCTTC	CSVWPVVTNEQFF
TRBV6-6	-	TRBJ2-2	TRBD1	TGTGCCAGCAGATCAAACGCACAGGGGGCGGACGGGGAGCTGTTTTTT	CASRSNAQGADGELFF
TRBV28	medium-sized	TRBJ1-2	-	TGTGCCAGCAGCACAAGAAAAGGCACCCTAGTAAGGAACACCTTC	CASSTRKGTLVRNTF
TRBV29-1	-	TRBJ1-1	-	TGCAGCGTTGATGGATTGGACAGAAAACCGCGCCCTGAAGCTTTCTTT	CSVDGLDRKPRPEAFF
TRBV29-1	-	TRBJ2-1	TRBD2	TGCAGCTTTACTAGCGGGACCTACAATGAGCAGTTCTTC	CSFTSGTYNEQFF
TRBV9	-	TRBJ2-7	-	TGTGCCAGCAGCGTAGGGGACGAGCAGTACTTC	CASSVGDEQYF
TRBV5-1	few	TRBJ2-7	-	TGCGCCAGCAGCCTATGGATAGCAGGCCCCGAGCAGTACTTC	CASSLWIAGPEQYF
TRBV7-9	few	TRBJ2-1	TRBD1	TGTGCCAGCAGCTTAGCCATGGGGGCAGGGGGCGGCGATGAGCAGTTCTTC	CASSLAMGAGGGDEQFF
TRBV5-1	-	TRBJ2-5	TRBD1	TGCGCCAGCAGCTCAACTCCGGGACAGGGAGAGACCCAGTACTTC	CASSSTPGQGETQYF
TRBV30	-	TRBJ2-3	-	TGTGCCTGGAGCGCCGGGACTCTCAGGACGGATACGCAGTATTTT	CAWSAGTLRTDTQYF
TRBV29-1	-	TRBJ2-7	TRBD1	TGCAGCGTTGAGACAGGGGAATACGAGCAGTACTTC	CSVETGEYEQYF